This TCR beta chain was retrieved from a study of shared clonotypes between healthy human individuals. Study in general: A couple of women and a few men aged 18 to 49 made up the donors. Broader study findings: Depth of sequencing was expected to influence donor clonotype sharing.

Naive CD8 cells, CD45RO-negative and positively selected for CCR7, excluded terminally differentiated effector memory CD45RA+ cells. Assay: immunoSEQ multiplex PCR; the TCRdb copy retains only in-frame clones and omits some. The sample shows about 2.1 million clones, about 94% of them seen only once. About this clone itself: Its antigen remains unknown.

Germline CDR1 is SGDLS and CDR2 is YYNGEE. The V and J ends lost 0 bases and 8 bases respectively, with 18 bases between them. The length of the CDR3 is 16 residues. The chain links TRBV9 to TRBJ2-1; D may be TRBD2 (6 bases). The sequenced sample was naive CD8+ T cells from PBMCs. This receptor was obtained from a man in his late teens or twenties in good health. Some clones in this sample may be carry-over from other donors' samples. In nucleotides, the CDR3 is TGTGCCAGCAGCGTAGGGGATAGGAGGGTTGGGGATGAGCAGTTCTTC. Translating gives CASSVGDRRVGDEQFF.